This TCR beta chain was sequenced in a study of blood T cell repertoires in COVID-19. Study overall: Samples of COVID-19 (acute and convalescent) were obtained from the United States, Italy and Spain. PBMCs, B-cell-depleted T cells, or T cells were the source of the cDNA or gDNA that made up the material.

The CDR3 runs 14 residues. Germline V gene data show CDR1 as SGHRS and CDR2 as YFSETQ. The J segment lost 4 bases and the V segment lost 3 bases, leaving 5 bases of the junction unmatched. In the authors' methods: Estimated nucleated cell counts came from reference gene primer amplification. The data were produced by immunoSEQ multiplex PCR, yet TCRdb's version contains in-frame clones alone and is incomplete. V and J calls and clone size are as listed in that table; D and trimming were resolved from the DNA. The table lists about 97,000 clones, 70% to 90% of them singletons. This receptor was taken from a man aged 50 or older with active COVID-19. The chain has TRBV5-1 and TRBJ2-7; 9 bases line up with TRBD1. Source material: peripheral blood. The CDR3 region has the DNA TGCGCCAGCAGCTGGGGGACAGGGAGTTACGAGCAGTACTTC. Translated: CASSWGTGSYEQYF.